One and the same sample provided the 3 T cell receptor beta chains below, sequenced in a study of T cell responses to AZD1222 COVID-19 vaccine. Sequenced by immunoSEQ multiplex PCR; TCRdb stores in-frame clones only, minus some. The sample lists over 100,000 clones, approximately 90% occurring once. Specimen: peripheral blood, collected on day 0 of AZD1222 vaccination. These receptor sequences come from an adult in good health.

The chain combines TRBV10-3 with TRBJ2-2; D may correspond to TRBD1 or TRBD2 (6 bases each). V lost 0 bases, J lost 6 bases, and 17 bases lay in between. CDR1 is ENHRY and CDR2 is SYGVKD in the germline V gene. The CDR3 covers 17 residues. The CDR3 sequence is CAISESFGGLKAGELFF. CDR3 DNA sequence: TGTGCCATCAGTGAGTCGTTCGGGGGCCTGAAGGCCGGGGAGCTGTTTTTT.

CDR3 nucleotides: TGTGCCAGCAGTGAATTGGGGACAGGGCAAGAGACCCAGTACTTC. Translation gives CASSELGTGQETQYF. The chain employs TRBV25-1 and TRBJ2-5; 9 nucleotides line up with TRBD1. Germline CDR1 and CDR2: MGHDK and SYGVNS. Germline trimming cut 1 base from V and 2 bases from J; bases unmatched to any gene: 2. The CDR3 spans 15 residues.

This sequence joins TRBV5-6 and TRBJ2-7; D remains ambiguous. Trimming took off 4 bases at V and 2 bases at J, with 4 bases between the two ends. The germline V gene has CDR1 SGHDT and CDR2 YYEEEE. CDR3 length: 11 residues. The DNA of the CDR3 is TGTGCCAGCAGCGGGACCTACGAGCAGTACTTC. Translating it yields CASSGTYEQYF. The whole variable domain, remainder taken from reference TRBV5-6 and TRBJ2-7, is DAGVTQSPTHLIKTRGQQVTLRCSPKSGHDTVSWYQQALGQGPQFIFQYYEEEERQRGNFPDRFSGHQFPNYSSELNVNALLLGDSALYLCASSGTYEQYFGPGTRLTVT.